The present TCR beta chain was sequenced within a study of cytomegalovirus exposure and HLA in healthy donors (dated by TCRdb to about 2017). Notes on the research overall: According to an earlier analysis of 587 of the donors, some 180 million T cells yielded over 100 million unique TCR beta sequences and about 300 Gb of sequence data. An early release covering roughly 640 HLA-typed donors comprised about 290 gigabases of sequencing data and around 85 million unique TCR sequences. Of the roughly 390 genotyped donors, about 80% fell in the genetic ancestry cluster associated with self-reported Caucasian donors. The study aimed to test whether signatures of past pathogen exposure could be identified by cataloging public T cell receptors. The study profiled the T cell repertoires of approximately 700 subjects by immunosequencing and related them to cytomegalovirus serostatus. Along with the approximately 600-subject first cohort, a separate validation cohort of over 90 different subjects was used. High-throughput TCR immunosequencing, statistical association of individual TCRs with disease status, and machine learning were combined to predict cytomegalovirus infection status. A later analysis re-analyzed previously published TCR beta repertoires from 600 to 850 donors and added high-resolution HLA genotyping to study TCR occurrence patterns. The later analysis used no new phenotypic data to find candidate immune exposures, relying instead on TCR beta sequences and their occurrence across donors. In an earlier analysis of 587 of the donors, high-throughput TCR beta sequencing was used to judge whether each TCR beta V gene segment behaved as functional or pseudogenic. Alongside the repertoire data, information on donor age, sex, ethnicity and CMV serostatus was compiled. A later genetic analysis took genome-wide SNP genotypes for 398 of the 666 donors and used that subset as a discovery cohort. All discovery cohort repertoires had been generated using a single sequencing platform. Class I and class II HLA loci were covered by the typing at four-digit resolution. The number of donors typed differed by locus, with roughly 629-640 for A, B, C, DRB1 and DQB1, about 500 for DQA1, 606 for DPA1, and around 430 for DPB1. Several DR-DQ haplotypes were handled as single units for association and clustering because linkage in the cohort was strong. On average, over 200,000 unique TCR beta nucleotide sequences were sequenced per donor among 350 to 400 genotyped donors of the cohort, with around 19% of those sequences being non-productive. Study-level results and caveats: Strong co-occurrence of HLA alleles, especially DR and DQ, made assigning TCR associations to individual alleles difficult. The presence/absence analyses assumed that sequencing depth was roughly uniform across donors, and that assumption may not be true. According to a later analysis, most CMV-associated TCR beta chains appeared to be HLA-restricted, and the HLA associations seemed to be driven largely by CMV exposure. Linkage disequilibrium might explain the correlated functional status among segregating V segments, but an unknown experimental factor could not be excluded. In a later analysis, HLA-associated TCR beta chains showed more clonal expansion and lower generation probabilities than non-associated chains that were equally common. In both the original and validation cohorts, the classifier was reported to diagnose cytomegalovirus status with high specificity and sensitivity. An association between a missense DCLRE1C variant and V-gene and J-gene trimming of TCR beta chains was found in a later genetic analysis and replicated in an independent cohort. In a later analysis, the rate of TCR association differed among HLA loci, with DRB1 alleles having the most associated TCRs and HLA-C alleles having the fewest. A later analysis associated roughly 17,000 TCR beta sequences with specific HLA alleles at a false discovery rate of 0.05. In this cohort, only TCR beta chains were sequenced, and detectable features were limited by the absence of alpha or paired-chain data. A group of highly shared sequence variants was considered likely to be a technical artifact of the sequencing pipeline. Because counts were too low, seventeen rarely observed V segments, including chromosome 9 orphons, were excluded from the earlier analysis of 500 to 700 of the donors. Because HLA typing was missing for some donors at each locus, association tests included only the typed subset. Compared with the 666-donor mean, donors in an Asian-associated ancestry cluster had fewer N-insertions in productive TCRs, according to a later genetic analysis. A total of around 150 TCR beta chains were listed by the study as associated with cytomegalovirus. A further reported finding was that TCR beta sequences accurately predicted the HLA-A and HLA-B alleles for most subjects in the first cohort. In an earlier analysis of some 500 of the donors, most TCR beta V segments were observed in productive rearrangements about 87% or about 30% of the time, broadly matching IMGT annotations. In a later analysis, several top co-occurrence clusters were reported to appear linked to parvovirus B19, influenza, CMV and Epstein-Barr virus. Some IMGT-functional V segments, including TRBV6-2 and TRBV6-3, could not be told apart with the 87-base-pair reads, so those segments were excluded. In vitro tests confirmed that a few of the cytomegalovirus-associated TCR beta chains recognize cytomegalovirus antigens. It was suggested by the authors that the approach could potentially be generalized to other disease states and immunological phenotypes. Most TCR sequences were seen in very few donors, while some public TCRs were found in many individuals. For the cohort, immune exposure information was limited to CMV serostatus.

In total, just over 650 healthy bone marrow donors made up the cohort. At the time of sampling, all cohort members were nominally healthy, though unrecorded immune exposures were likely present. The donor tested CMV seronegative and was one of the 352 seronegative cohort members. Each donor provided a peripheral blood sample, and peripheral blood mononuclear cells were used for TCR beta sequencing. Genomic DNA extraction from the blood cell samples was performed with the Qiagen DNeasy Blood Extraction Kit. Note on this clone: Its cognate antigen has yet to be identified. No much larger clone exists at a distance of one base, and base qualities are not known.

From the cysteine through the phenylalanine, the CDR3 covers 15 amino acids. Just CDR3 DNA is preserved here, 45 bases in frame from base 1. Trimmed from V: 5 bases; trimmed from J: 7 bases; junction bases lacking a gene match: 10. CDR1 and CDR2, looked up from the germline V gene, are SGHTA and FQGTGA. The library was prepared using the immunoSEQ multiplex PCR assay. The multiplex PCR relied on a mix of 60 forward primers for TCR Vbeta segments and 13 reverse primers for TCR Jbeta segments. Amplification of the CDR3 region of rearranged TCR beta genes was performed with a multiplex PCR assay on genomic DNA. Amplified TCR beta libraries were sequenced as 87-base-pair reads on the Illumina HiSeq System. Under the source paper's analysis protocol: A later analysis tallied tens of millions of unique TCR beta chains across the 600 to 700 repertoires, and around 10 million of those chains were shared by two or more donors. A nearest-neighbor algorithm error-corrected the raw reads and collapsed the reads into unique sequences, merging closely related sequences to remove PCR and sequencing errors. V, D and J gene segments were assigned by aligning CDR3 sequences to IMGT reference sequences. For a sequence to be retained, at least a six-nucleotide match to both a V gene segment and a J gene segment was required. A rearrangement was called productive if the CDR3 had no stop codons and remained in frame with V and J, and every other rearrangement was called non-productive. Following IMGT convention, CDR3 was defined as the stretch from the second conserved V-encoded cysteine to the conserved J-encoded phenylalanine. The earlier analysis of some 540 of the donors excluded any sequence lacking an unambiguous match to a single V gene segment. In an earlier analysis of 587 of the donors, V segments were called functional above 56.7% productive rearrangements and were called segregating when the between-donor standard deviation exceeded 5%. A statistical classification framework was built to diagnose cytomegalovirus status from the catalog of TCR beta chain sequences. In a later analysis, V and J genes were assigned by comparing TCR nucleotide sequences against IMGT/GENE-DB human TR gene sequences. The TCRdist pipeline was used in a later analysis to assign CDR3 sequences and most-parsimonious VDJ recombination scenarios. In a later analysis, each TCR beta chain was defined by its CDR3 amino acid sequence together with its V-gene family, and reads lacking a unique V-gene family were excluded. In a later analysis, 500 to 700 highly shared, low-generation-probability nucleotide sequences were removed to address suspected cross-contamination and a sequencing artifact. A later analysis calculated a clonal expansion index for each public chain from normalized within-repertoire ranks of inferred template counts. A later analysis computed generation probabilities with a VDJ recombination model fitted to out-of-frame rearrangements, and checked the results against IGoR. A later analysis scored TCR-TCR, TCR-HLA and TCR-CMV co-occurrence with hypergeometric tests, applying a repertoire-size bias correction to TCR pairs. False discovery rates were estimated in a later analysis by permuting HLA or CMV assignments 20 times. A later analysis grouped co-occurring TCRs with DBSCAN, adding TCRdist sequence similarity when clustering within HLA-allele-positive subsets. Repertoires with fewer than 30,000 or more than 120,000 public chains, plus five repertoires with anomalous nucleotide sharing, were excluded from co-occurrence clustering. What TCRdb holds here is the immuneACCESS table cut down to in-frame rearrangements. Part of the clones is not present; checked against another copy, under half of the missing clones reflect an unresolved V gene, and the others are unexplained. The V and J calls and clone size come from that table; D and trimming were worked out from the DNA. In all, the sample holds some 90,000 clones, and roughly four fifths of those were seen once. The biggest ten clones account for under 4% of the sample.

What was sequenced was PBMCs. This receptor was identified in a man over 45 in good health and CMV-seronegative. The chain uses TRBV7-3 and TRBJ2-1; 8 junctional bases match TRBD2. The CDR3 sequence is CASSLSSGGRNEQFF. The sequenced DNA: TGTGCCAGCAGCCTCTCGAGCGGCGGGAGGAATGAGCAGTTCTTC.